This TCR beta chain was sequenced during a study of T cells in Graves' hyperthyroidism and ophthalmopathy. Study-level points and caveats: A model built on 13 V-J features separated ophthalmopathy from stable hyperthyroidism. Expanded thyroid clonotypes (above 0.001) were mostly also found in blood. Ophthalmopathy, as predicted by the model, came a median around 6.7 months after the prediction.

Remarks on this clonotype: Its antigen is unknown.

CDR1 and CDR2 (germline): MNHNS, SASEGT. This CDR3 is built from 14 residues. The V end was cut by 8 bases, the J end by 4 bases, with 18 bases between. There were TCR beta CDR3 regions amplified from RNA transcripts. The HTBI primer set drove a first-round RT-PCR of the TCR CDR3. Using its own MiXCR run on the multiplex PCR reads, TCRdb lists one record per CDR3 protein. In the table there are a few hundred thousand distinct CDR3 sequences, 46% of which are singletons. Thyroid ultrasound, orbital computed tomography, clinical symptoms, and serum thyroxine and TRAb underpinned diagnoses. V is TRBV6-1 and J is TRBJ2-7, with D possibly called TRBD1 or TRBD2 (5 bases each). Material: peripheral blood or thyroid tissue (not recorded which). The source of this sequence is an adult woman with Graves' disease, either hyperthyroidism or ophthalmopathy (not recorded which). CDR3 nucleotide sequence: TGTGCCAGCCGCGAGTTACGAGGGGTATACGAGCAGTACTTC. This gives the protein CASRELRGVYEQYF.